This TCR beta chain was recorded in a study of blood T cell repertoires in COVID-19. Profiling relied on immunoSEQ multiplex PCR, and the TCRdb table lists in-frame clones only, not all of them. The sample carries about 210,000 clones, about four fifths recorded once. The CDR3 covers 18 residues. CDR1 and CDR2 from the germline V gene are MDHEN and SYDVKM. J lost 3 bases, V lost 3 bases, and 12 bases had no gene match. Participants came from under 30 US areas, aged about 18 to 90 years. This clone was seen only a few times. The rearrangement uses TRBV28 and TRBJ1-3, with 9 bases lining up with TRBD1. This TCR was sampled from a woman in her 50s with acute COVID-19. Sequencing used PBMCs or T cells enriched from blood (not recorded which). CDR3 loop: CASSFTRDRAFGGNTIYF. The CDR3, as DNA: TGTGCCAGCAGTTTCACCAGGGACAGGGCATTCGGTGGAAACACCATATATTTT.